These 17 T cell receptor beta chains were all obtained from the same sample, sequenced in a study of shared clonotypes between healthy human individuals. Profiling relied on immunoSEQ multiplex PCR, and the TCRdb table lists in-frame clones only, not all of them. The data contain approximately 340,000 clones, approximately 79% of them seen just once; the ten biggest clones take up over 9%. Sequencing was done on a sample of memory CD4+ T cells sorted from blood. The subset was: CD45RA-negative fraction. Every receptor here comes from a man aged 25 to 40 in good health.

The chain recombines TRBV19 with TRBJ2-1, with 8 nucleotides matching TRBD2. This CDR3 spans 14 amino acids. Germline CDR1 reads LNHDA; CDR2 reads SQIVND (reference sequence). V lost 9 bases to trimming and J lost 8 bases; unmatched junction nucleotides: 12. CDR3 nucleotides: TGTGCCAGCGAGGGACTAGTAGGTTCAGATGAGCAGTTCTTC. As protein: CASEGLVGSDEQFF.

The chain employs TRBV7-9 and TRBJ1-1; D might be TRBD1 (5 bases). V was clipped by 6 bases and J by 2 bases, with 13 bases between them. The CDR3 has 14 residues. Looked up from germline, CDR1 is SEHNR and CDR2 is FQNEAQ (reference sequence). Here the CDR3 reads CASRPIWDNTEAFF. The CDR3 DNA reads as TGTGCCAGCAGACCTATTTGGGACAACACTGAAGCTTTCTTT.

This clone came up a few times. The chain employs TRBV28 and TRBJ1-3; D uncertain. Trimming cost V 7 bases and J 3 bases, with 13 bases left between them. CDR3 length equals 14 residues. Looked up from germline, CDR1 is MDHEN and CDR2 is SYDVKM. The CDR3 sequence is CASTSQTVGNTIYF. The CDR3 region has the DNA TGTGCCAGCACATCTCAGACCGTTGGAAACACCATATATTTT.

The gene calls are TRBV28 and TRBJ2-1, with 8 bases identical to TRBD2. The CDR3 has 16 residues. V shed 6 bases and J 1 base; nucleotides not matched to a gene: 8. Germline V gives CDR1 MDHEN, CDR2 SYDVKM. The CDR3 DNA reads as TGTGCCAGCAGCACAGCTAGCGGGTTATCCTACAATGAGCAGTTCTTC. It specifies CASSTASGLSYNEQFF. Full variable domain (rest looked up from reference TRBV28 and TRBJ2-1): DVKVTQSSRYLVKRTGEKVFLECVQDMDHENMFWYRQDPGLGLRLIYFSYDVKMKEKGDIPEGYSVSREKKERFSLILESASTNQTSMYLCASSTASGLSYNEQFFGPGTRLTVL.

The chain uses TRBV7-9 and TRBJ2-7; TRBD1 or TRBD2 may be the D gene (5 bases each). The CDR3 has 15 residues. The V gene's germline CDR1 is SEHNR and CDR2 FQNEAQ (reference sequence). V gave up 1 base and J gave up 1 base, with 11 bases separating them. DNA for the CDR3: TGTGCCAGCAGCTTAGTCGGGGCAGGGTCCTACGAGCAGTACTTC. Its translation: CASSLVGAGSYEQYF.

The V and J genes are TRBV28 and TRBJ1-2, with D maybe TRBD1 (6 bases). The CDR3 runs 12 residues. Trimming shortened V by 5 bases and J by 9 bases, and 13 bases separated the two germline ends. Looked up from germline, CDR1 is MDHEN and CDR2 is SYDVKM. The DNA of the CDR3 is TGTGCCAGCAGTCTCTCGGGACAACGCTACACCTTC. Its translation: CASSLSGQRYTF.

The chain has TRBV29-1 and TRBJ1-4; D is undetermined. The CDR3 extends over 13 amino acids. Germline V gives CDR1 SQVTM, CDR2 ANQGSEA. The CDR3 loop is CSGVSRLNEKLFF. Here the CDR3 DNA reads TGCAGTGGTGTTAGTCGCCTTAATGAAAAACTGTTTTTT. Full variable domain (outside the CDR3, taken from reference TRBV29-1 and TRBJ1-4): SAVISQKPSRDICQRGTSLTIQCQVDSQVTMMFWYRQQPGQSLTLIATANQGSEATYESGFVIDKFPISRPNLTFSTLTVSNMSPEDSSIYLCSGVSRLNEKLFFGSGTQLSVL.

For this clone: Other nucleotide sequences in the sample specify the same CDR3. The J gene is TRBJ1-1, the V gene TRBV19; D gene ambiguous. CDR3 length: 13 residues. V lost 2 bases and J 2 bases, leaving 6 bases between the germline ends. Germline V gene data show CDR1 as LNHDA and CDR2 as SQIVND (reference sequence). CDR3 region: CASSILGNTEAFF. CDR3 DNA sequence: TGTGCCAGTAGTATACTGGGTAACACTGAAGCTTTCTTT.

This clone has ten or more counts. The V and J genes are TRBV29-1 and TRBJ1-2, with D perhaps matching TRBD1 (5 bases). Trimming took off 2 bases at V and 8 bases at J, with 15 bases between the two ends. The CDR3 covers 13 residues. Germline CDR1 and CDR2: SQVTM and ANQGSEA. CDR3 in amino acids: CSVEPGERGGYTF. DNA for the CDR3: TGCAGCGTTGAACCGGGGGAAAGGGGAGGCTACACCTTC.

The CDR3 nucleotides read TGCGCCAGCAGCGGGGCTAATTCAGATACGCAGTATTTT. This gives the protein CASSGANSDTQYF. The chain carries TRBV5-1 and TRBJ2-3, with D perhaps matching TRBD1 (5 bases). V dropped 4 bases and J dropped 4 bases, with 10 bases sitting between them. The CDR3 covers 13 residues. Germline V gene sequence: CDR1 SGHRS, CDR2 YFSETQ.

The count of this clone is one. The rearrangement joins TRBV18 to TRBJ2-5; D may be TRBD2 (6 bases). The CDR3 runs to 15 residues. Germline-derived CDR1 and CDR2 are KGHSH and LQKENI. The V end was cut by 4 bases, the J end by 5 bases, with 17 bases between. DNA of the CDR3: TGTGCCAGCTCACTCCGGGACTTAGCCCTGGAGACCCAGTACTTC. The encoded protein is CASSLRDLALETQYF. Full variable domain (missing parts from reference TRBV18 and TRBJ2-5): NAGVMQNPRHLVRRRGQEARLRCSPMKGHSHVYWYRQLPEEGLKFMVYLQKENIIDESGMPKERFSAEFPKEGPSILRIQQVVRGDSAAYFCASSLRDLALETQYFGPGTRLLVL.

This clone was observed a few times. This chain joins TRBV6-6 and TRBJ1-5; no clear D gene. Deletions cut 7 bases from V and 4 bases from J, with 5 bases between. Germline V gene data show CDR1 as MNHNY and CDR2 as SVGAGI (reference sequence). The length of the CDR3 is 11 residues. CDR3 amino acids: CASMGNQPQHF. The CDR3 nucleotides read TGTGCCAGCATGGGGAATCAGCCCCAGCATTTT.

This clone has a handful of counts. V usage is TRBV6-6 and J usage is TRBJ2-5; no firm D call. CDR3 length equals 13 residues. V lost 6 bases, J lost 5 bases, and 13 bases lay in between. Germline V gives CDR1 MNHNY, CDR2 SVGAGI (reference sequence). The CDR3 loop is CASRTSSSETQYF. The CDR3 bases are TGTGCCAGCAGGACAAGTTCATCGGAGACCCAGTACTTC.

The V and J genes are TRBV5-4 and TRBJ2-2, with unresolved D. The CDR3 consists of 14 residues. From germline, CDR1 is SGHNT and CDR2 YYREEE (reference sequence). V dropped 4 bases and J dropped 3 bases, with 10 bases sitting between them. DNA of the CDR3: TGTGCCAGCAGCCGACCGACTGACACCGGGGAGCTGTTTTTT. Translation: CASSRPTDTGELFF.

As DNA, the CDR3 is TGTGCCAGCAGCTTGACGTCCCGGACACGGGGCGCTGAAGCTTTCTTT. It translates to CASSLTSRTRGAEAFF. The rearrangement links TRBV5-5 to TRBJ1-1; a possible D gene is TRBD1 (5 bases). Germline CDR1 reads SGHKS; CDR2 reads YYEKEE (reference sequence). V gave up 1 base and J gave up 6 bases, with 19 bases separating them. This CDR3 comprises 16 residues.

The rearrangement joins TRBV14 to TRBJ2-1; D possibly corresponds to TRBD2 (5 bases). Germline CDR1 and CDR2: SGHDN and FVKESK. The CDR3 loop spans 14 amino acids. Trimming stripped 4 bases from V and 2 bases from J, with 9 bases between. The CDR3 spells CASSPSGTYNEQFF. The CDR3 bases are TGTGCCAGCAGCCCCAGCGGTACCTACAATGAGCAGTTCTTC.

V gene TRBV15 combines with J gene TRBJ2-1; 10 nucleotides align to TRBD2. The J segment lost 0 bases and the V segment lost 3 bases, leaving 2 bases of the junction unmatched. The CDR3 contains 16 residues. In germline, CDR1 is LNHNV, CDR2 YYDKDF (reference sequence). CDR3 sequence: CATSRKREGSYNEQFF. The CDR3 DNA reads TGTGCCACCAGCAGGAAGCGGGAGGGCTCCTACAATGAGCAGTTCTTC.